This is a list of T cell receptor beta chains from one sample in a study of T-cell memory formation after mild COVID-19. A single record per CDR3 protein comes from TCRdb applying MiXCR to the 5' RACE reads. The sample shows around 420,000 distinct CDR3 sequences, 24% of them seen only once. Sequencing input: PBMCs or a T cell subset sorted from them (not recorded which). Receptor source: an adult woman who had mild COVID-19 (a few samples of this study predate the infection). Cell type and time point are not known. Both conserved end residues are part of each CDR3. The D gene is left open where the match is weak. Some rows have no size entry. The others give once, few or many, or a class for an expanded clone.

v_call: TRBV5-1; j_call: TRBJ2-1; d_call: TRBD1; clone_size: .; cdr3_aa: CASSLEGTGSNEQFF; cdr3_nt: TGCGCCAGCAGCTTGGAAGGGACAGGGTCCAATGAGCAGTTCTTC
v_call: TRBV20-1; j_call: TRBJ2-3; d_call: .; clone_size: .; cdr3_aa: CSACDRPGSSTDTQYF; cdr3_nt: TGCAGTGCGTGTGACAGGCCGGGGTCTAGCACAGATACGCAGTATTTT
v_call: TRBV29-1; j_call: TRBJ2-3; d_call: TRBD2; clone_size: few; cdr3_aa: CSVEENMVGLTSARTDTQYF; cdr3_nt: TGCAGCGTTGAAGAAAATATGGTGGGCCTGACTAGCGCTAGAACAGATACGCAGTATTTT
v_call: TRBV5-1; j_call: TRBJ2-5; d_call: TRBD2; clone_size: .; cdr3_aa: CASSPSGGPEETQYF; cdr3_nt: TGCGCCAGCAGCCCTAGCGGGGGGCCCGAAGAGACCCAGTACTTC
v_call: TRBV20-1; j_call: TRBJ2-6; d_call: .; clone_size: .; cdr3_aa: CSARGESSGANVLTF; cdr3_nt: TGCAGTGCTAGAGGCGAGAGCTCTGGGGCCAACGTCCTGACTTTC
v_call: TRBV7-3; j_call: TRBJ2-1; d_call: .; clone_size: few; cdr3_aa: CASTTIWQFF; cdr3_nt: TGTGCCAGCACCACGATCTGGCAGTTCTTC
v_call: TRBV2; j_call: TRBJ2-1; d_call: .; clone_size: .; cdr3_aa: CASVGRSYNEQFF; cdr3_nt: TGTGCCAGCGTTGGCAGAAGCTACAATGAGCAGTTCTTC
v_call: TRBV6-6; j_call: TRBJ2-7; d_call: TRBD2; clone_size: .; cdr3_aa: CASRHSGGLYEQYF; cdr3_nt: TGTGCCAGCAGACATAGCGGGGGGCTCTACGAGCAGTACTTC
v_call: TRBV7-9; j_call: TRBJ2-1; d_call: TRBD2; clone_size: .; cdr3_aa: CASSLGGTSGGSPLF; cdr3_nt: TGTGCCAGCAGCTTAGGTGGCACTAGCGGGGGGTCCCCCCTCTTC
v_call: TRBV10-3; j_call: TRBJ1-1; d_call: .; clone_size: .; cdr3_aa: CATQQGTGEAFF; cdr3_nt: TGTGCCACCCAACAGGGCACCGGTGAAGCTTTCTTT
v_call: TRBV27; j_call: TRBJ2-5; d_call: .; clone_size: few; cdr3_aa: CASSLTLRTAYQETQYF; cdr3_nt: TGTGCCAGCAGTTTAACCCTGCGGACAGCATACCAAGAGACCCAGTACTTC
v_call: TRBV30; j_call: TRBJ2-1; d_call: TRBD2; clone_size: .; cdr3_aa: CAWSVHGGGSGEQFF; cdr3_nt: TGTGCCTGGAGTGTACACGGGGGGGGGTCAGGCGAGCAGTTCTTC
v_call: TRBV14; j_call: TRBJ2-1; d_call: .; clone_size: .; cdr3_aa: CASSQDFGADYNEQFF; cdr3_nt: TGTGCCAGCAGCCAAGATTTTGGTGCGGATTACAATGAGCAGTTCTTC
v_call: TRBV5-1; j_call: TRBJ2-7; d_call: TRBD2; clone_size: many; cdr3_aa: CASSPDPGLAAEQYF; cdr3_nt: TGCGCCAGCAGTCCGGATCCGGGACTAGCGGCCGAGCAGTACTTC
v_call: TRBV10-3; j_call: TRBJ1-1; d_call: .; clone_size: few; cdr3_aa: CAISQGEGTEAFF; cdr3_nt: TGTGCCATCAGCCAGGGAGAGGGCACTGAAGCTTTCTTT
v_call: TRBV7-9; j_call: TRBJ1-1; d_call: .; clone_size: few; cdr3_aa: CASSLASPMNTEAFF; cdr3_nt: TGTGCCAGCAGCTTAGCATCCCCCATGAACACTGAAGCTTTCTTT
v_call: TRBV24-1; j_call: TRBJ1-2; d_call: .; clone_size: many; cdr3_aa: CASGGGAVYGYTF; cdr3_nt: TGTGCCTCCGGTGGGGGGGCGGTGTATGGCTACACCTTC
v_call: TRBV9; j_call: TRBJ1-1; d_call: TRBD1; clone_size: .; cdr3_aa: CASSHGQGYTEAFF; cdr3_nt: TGTGCCAGCAGCCACGGACAGGGATACACTGAAGCTTTCTTT
v_call: TRBV20-1; j_call: TRBJ1-2; d_call: .; clone_size: many; cdr3_aa: CSARDAVTPSNYGYTF; cdr3_nt: TGCAGTGCTAGAGATGCGGTGACACCATCTAACTATGGCTACACCTTC
v_call: TRBV9; j_call: TRBJ2-3; d_call: .; clone_size: .; cdr3_aa: CASSVGDFTSGGDTQYF; cdr3_nt: TGTGCCAGCAGCGTAGGCGATTTTACTTCGGGGGGCGATACGCAGTATTTT
v_call: TRBV5-1; j_call: TRBJ2-5; d_call: .; clone_size: .; cdr3_aa: CASRHGQETQYF; cdr3_nt: TGCGCCAGCAGACATGGGCAAGAGACCCAGTACTTC
v_call: TRBV27; j_call: TRBJ1-5; d_call: .; clone_size: .; cdr3_aa: CASSSVPYQPQHF; cdr3_nt: TGTGCCAGCAGTTCCGTACCATATCAGCCCCAGCATTTT
v_call: TRBV27; j_call: TRBJ2-1; d_call: .; clone_size: .; cdr3_aa: CASTTDRSGSATHNEQFF; cdr3_nt: TGTGCCAGCACCACAGACAGGAGTGGGTCCGCCACCCACAATGAGCAGTTCTTC